This TCR beta chain was sequenced during a study of OX40 agonist ivuxolimab in advanced cancers. CDR1 is MRHNA, CDR2 SNTAGT, per germline. This CDR3 contains 14 residues. Trimming removed 11 bases from V and 6 bases from J, with 20 bases in between. Measured with immunoSEQ multiplex PCR; TCRdb has only the in-frame clones, and not every one. The sample includes tens of thousands of clones, 80% to 90% of them seen just once. This specimen was CD4+ or CD8+ T cells sorted from blood, taken in a trial of the OX40 agonist ivuxolimab. The sequence derives from an adult with an advanced solid tumor such as melanoma, head and neck, liver or kidney cancer. The chain combines TRBV6-4 with TRBJ2-1; tentatively, D is TRBD1 (7 bases). The CDR3 reads CACLQNQGGNEQFF. The CDR3 DNA is TGTGCCTGCCTACAGAATCAGGGGGGCAATGAGCAGTTCTTC.